This T cell receptor (beta chain) emerged from a study of blood T cell repertoires in COVID-19. Germline assignment: CDR1 ENHRY and CDR2 SYGVKD. The CDR3 totals 13 residues. The V and J ends lost 6 bases and 0 bases respectively, with 8 bases between them. Here immunoSEQ multiplex PCR was the method, and the copy in TCRdb shows in-frame clones only, minus some. The data show approximately 81,000 clones, 70% to 90% seen once. Sequencing input: peripheral blood. The sequence derives from a man between 65 and 79 years old with active or convalescent COVID-19. The J gene is TRBJ1-2, the V gene TRBV10-3; tentative D call: TRBD1 (5 bases). In DNA form, the CDR3 reads TGTGCCATCAGACCGACAGCTAACTATGGCTACACCTTC. Residues: CAIRPTANYGYTF.